The clone carrying this T cell receptor (beta chain) was counted only a few times. The V end was cut by 0 bases, the J end by 0 bases, with 18 bases between. The germline CDR1 and CDR2 sequences are SGHAT and FQNNGV. This CDR3 spans 19 amino acids. Synthesis of cDNA used 5'RACE (with 10-nucleotide random UMIs). TCRdb processed the 5' RACE reads anew with MiXCR; each CDR3 protein has one entry. The profile shows around 69,000 distinct CDR3 sequences, nearly 3.5% of them singletons. The source of the sample is a study of neurological immune-mediated disorders. As for the study in general: There were some 35 multiple sclerosis patients; around 31 were relapsing-remitting and 3 were secondary progressive.

The unsorted libraries were made from 2 million PBMCs kept at -80 C. Sequenced: PBMCs. The TCR comes from a man aged 35 to 55 with multiple sclerosis. This chain uses TRBV11-2 with TRBJ2-4; no clear D gene. CDR3 region: CASSLDRKQLQLAKNIQYF. CDR3 in DNA: TGTGCCAGCAGCTTAGATCGAAAACAGCTACAACTAGCCAAAAACATTCAGTACTTC.